The 19 T cell receptor beta chains in this list originate from one sample, sequenced in a study of OX40 agonist ivuxolimab in advanced cancers. Measured with immunoSEQ multiplex PCR; TCRdb has only the in-frame clones, and not every one. The sample carries about 22,000 clones, more than 85% recorded once. The specimen comprised CD4+ or CD8+ T cells sorted from blood, sampled in a trial of the OX40 agonist ivuxolimab. All receptors come from an adult with an advanced solid tumor such as melanoma, head and neck, liver or kidney cancer.

The genes are TRBV30 and TRBJ1-5; D is possibly TRBD1 (5 bases). The CDR3 has 13 amino acids. Trimming stripped 2 bases from V and 3 bases from J, with 8 bases between. CDR1 and CDR2 from the germline V gene are GTSNPN and SVGIG (reference sequence). The CDR3 here is CAWSPGPNQPQHF. The CDR3 DNA is TGTGCCTGGAGTCCGGGGCCCAATCAGCCCCAGCATTTT.

This clone was observed a few times. This rearrangement joins TRBV4-3 to TRBJ1-4; tentative D call: TRBD1 (5 bases). Per the germline V gene, CDR1 is LGHNA and CDR2 is YSLEER. This CDR3 region has 17 residues. V was shortened by 0 bases and J by 3 bases, with 14 bases between the two germline ends. CDR3 coding DNA: TGCGCCAGCAGCCAAGAAGTAGGGCAGGGAGCTAATGAAAAACTGTTTTTT. The encoded protein is CASSQEVGQGANEKLFF.

The chain employs TRBV7-9 and TRBJ2-2; D perhaps matches TRBD1 (6 bases). Germline V CDR1 and CDR2: SEHNR, FQNEAQ (reference sequence). This CDR3 contains 15 residues. The V gene lost 2 bases and the J gene lost 5 bases, with 12 bases spanning the gap. CDR3 protein: CASSLYSGDTGELFF. The CDR3 DNA reads as TGTGCCAGCAGCTTATATTCAGGGGATACCGGGGAGCTGTTTTTT.

The chain is built from TRBV6-6 and TRBJ2-1; D ambiguous. V lost 2 bases and J lost 5, with 4 bases in between. Germline values: CDR1 MNHNY, CDR2 SVGAGI (reference sequence). This CDR3 comprises 12 residues. This chain's CDR3 is CASSYGNNEQFF. CDR3 DNA sequence: TGTGCCAGCAGTTACGGTAACAATGAGCAGTTCTTC.

This clone was seen once. V and J are TRBV18 and TRBJ1-2; a weak D match, TRBD1 (5 bases). V was cut by 3 bases and J by 3 bases, with 17 bases left in between. The CDR3 totals 16 residues. Germline CDR1 KGHSH, CDR2 LQKENI. The CDR3 reads CASSPRGTENYYGYTF. The CDR3 DNA is TGTGCCAGCTCACCTCGCGGGACCGAAAACTACTATGGCTACACCTTC.

V and J are TRBV11-3 and TRBJ2-5, with a tentative D call TRBD1 (6 bases). Germline assignment: CDR1 SGHNT and CDR2 YENEEA. With 5 bases removed from V and 7 bases from J, the gap between germline ends came to 11 bases. The CDR3 has 12 residues. The CDR3 sequence: CASSGRGGTQYF. The CDR3 DNA follows: TGTGCCAGCAGCGGGCGAGGGGGGACCCAGTACTTC.

This sequence joins TRBV4-3 and TRBJ2-7, with D possibly being TRBD2 (7 bases). The germline CDR1 and CDR2 sequences are LGHNA and YSLEER. This CDR3 has 15 residues. The V end lost 0 bases, the J end lost 5 bases, and 14 bases lay between the germline ends. The chain's CDR3 is CASSQDRGGFNEQYF. The CDR3 nucleotides read TGCGCCAGCAGCCAAGATAGGGGGGGGTTCAACGAGCAGTACTTC.

The V and J genes are TRBV6-5 and TRBJ2-5, with 7 nucleotides matching TRBD2. V was pared by 2 bases and J by 2 bases, with 5 bases of the junction left unmatched. Germline CDR1 is MNHEY and CDR2 is SVGAGI. The CDR3 loop spans 15 amino acids. The CDR3 loop is CASSYDGGSQETQYF. CDR3 nucleotides: TGTGCCAGCAGTTACGACGGGGGGAGTCAAGAGACCCAGTACTTC.

This clone came up once. CDR3 coding DNA: TGTGCCAGTAGTATCGATGAAGCCGGGACAGTTAACAATGAGCAGTTCTTC. Translated, it gives CASSIDEAGTVNNEQFF. The chain has TRBV19 and TRBJ2-1; TRBD1 matches at 7 bases. Trimming took 3 bases from V and 5 from J; bases not matched to a gene: 13. The germline CDR1 and CDR2 sequences are LNHDA and SQIVND (reference sequence). This CDR3 is built from 17 residues.

The chain joins TRBV7-9 to TRBJ1-2; 11 bases are shared with TRBD1. After removal of 4 bases from V and 3 bases from J, the junction contained 4 bases not matched to a gene. The CDR3 has 15 amino acids. Germline assignment: CDR1 SEHNR and CDR2 FQNEAQ (reference sequence). The chain's CDR3 is CASSYGTGGYYGYTF. The CDR3 bases are TGTGCCAGCAGCTATGGGACAGGGGGGTACTATGGCTACACCTTC. The full variable domain, completed using reference TRBV7-9 and TRBJ1-2, is DTGVSQNPRHKITKRGQNVTFRCDPISEHNRLYWYRQTLGQGPEFLTYFQNEAQLEKSRLLSDRFSAERPKGSFSTLEIQRTEQGDSAMYLCASSYGTGGYYGYTFGSGTRLTVV.

The chain employs TRBV9 and TRBJ2-2, with 11 nucleotides matching TRBD2. J lost 4 bases, V lost 2 bases, and 7 bases had no gene match. CDR1 and CDR2 from the germline V gene are SGDLS and YYNGEE. This CDR3 comprises 17 residues. Here the CDR3 DNA reads TGTGCCAGCAGCGTTAGCGGGGGGGCCCCGGGCACCGGGGAGCTGTTTTTT. It translates to CASSVSGGAPGTGELFF.

The chain has TRBV2 and TRBJ1-6; TRBD1 is a possible D gene (6 bases). There are 16 residues in the CDR3. The V gene lost 8 bases and the J gene lost 5 bases, with 19 bases spanning the gap. Germline-derived CDR1 and CDR2 are SNHLY and FYNNEI. The CDR3 reads CASGGHGQLNNSPLHF. Written as DNA, the CDR3 is TGTGCCAGCGGGGGTCATGGACAGTTAAATAATTCACCCCTCCACTTT.

This rearrangement joins TRBV7-2 to TRBJ2-1; 12 nucleotides match TRBD2. This CDR3 comprises 15 residues. The germline gives CDR1 SGHTA, CDR2 FQGNSA. V was pared by 5 bases and J by 3 bases, with 2 bases of the junction left unmatched. CDR3 coding DNA: TGTGCCAGCAGCATGACTAGCGGGGGCTACAATGAGCAGTTCTTC. Its translation: CASSMTSGGYNEQFF.

This chain links TRBV5-6 with TRBJ2-3; 11 bases match TRBD2. The germline CDR1 and CDR2 sequences are SGHDT and YYEEEE. V lost 1 base, J lost 2 bases, and 9 bases stayed unmatched. The CDR3 length is 18 residues. CDR3: CASSLKLAGAEPTDTQYF. The CDR3 nucleotides read TGTGCCAGCAGCTTGAAACTAGCGGGGGCAGAACCCACAGATACGCAGTATTTT.

Only a few counts were recorded for this clone. This chain connects TRBV6-1 to TRBJ2-7; 8 bases fit TRBD2. The trim removed 5 bases at V and 2 bases at J, leaving 2 bases unmatched. This CDR3 comprises 13 residues. Germline loops: CDR1 MNHNS, CDR2 SASEGT. The CDR3 region has the DNA TGTGCCAGCAGTATAGCGGGGCCCTACGAGCAGTACTTC. It yields the protein CASSIAGPYEQYF.

The genes are TRBV7-8 and TRBJ2-5; TRBD2 matches at 11 bases. Trimming at V came to 6 bases and at J to 5 bases, leaving 8 bases not matched to a gene. The CDR3 length is 15 residues. In germline, CDR1 is SGHVS, CDR2 FQNEAQ. In DNA, the CDR3 is TGTGCCAGCAGTCTACTAGCGGGAGTAGGGGAGACCCAGTACTTC. This codes for CASSLLAGVGETQYF.

This clone is a singleton in its sample. This chain joins TRBV11-2 and TRBJ2-5; 9 bases map to TRBD1. Germline V gene lookup returns CDR1 SGHAT and CDR2 FQNNGV. This CDR3 is built from 15 residues. V was pared by 2 bases and J by 5 bases, with 6 bases of the junction left unmatched. The CDR3 sequence is CASSLPGQGYETQYF. The DNA of the CDR3 is TGTGCCAGCAGCTTACCGGGACAGGGTTACGAGACCCAGTACTTC.

Here the CDR3 DNA reads TGTGCCAGCACCACCGCCGGGACACCTGACTACGAGCAGTACTTC. Residues: CASTTAGTPDYEQYF. The chain links TRBV27 to TRBJ2-7, with D perhaps TRBD1 (6 bases). This CDR3 is built from 15 residues. V lost 7 bases, J lost 3 bases, and 19 bases lay in between. CDR1 is MNHEY, CDR2 SMNVEV, per germline (reference sequence).

J is TRBJ1-2 and V is TRBV7-2; possibly TRBD1 for D (6 bases). V lost 5 bases to trimming and J lost 0 bases, with 16 bases between them. CDR1 and CDR2 from the germline V gene are SGHTA and FQGNSA. The CDR3 is made up of 16 amino acids. The CDR3 spells CASSALMDSANYGYTF. The CDR3 DNA reads as TGTGCCAGCAGCGCCCTCATGGACAGTGCTAACTATGGCTACACCTTC. Drawing the rest from reference TRBV7-2 and TRBJ1-2, the complete variable domain is GAGVSQSPSNKVTEKGKDVELRCDPISGHTALYWYRQSLGQGLEFLIYFQGNSAPDKSGLPSDRFSAERTGGSVSTLTIQRTQQEDSAVYLCASSALMDSANYGYTFGSGTRLTVV.